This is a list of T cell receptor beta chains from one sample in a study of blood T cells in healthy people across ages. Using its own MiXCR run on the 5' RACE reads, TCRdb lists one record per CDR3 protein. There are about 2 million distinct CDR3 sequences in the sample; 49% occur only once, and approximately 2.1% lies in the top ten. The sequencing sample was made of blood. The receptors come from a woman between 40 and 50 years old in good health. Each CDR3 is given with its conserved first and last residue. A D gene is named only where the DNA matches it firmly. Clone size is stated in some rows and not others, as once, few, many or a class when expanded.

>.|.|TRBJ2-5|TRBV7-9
CASSSVPVSVTQYF
TGTGCCAGCAGCTCCGTTCCAGTTTCTGTGACCCAGTACTTC
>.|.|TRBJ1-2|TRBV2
CASSVGGVHGYTF
TGTGCCAGCAGTGTGGGGGGGGTCCATGGCTACACCTTC
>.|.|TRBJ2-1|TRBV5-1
CASTTLEEAYNEQFF
TGCGCCAGCACAACACTAGAGGAAGCCTACAATGAGCAGTTCTTC
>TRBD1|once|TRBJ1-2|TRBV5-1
CASSGQPPNYGYTF
TGCGCCAGTTCGGGACAGCCCCCTAACTATGGCTACACCTTC
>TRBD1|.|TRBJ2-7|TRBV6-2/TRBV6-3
CASSRAGTGETYEQYF
TGTGCCAGCAGTCGGGCCGGGACAGGGGAAACCTACGAGCAGTACTTC
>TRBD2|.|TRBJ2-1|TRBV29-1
CSAQRGGAFRGEQFF
TGCAGCGCCCAACGGGGGGGGGCTTTTCGGGGTGAGCAGTTCTTC
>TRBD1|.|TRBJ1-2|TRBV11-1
CASGRQGSDYGYTF
TGTGCCAGCGGAAGACAGGGTTCGGACTATGGCTACACCTTC
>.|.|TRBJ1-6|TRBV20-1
CSARDPLMGSLHF
TGCAGTGCTAGAGATCCCCTCATGGGGTCCCTCCACTTT
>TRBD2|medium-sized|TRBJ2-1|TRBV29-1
CRVKSGVSEQFF
TGCAGGGTGAAAAGCGGGGTGAGTGAGCAGTTCTTC
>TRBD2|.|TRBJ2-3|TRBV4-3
CASSQDFTSGGLTDTRYF
TGCGCCAGCAGCCAAGATTTTACTAGCGGGGGGCTCACAGATACGCGGTATTTT
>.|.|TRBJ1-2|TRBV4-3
CASSQDNGGYTF
TGCGCCAGCAGCCAAGATAACGGGGGCTACACCTTC
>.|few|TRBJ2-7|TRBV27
CASRQGSWSYEQYF
TGTGCCAGCAGGCAAGGGTCATGGTCCTACGAGCAGTACTTC
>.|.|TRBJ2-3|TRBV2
CAIQTDTQYF
TGTGCCATACAAACAGATACGCAGTATTTT
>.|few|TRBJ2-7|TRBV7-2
CASSLWGGSYEQYF
TGTGCCAGCAGCTTATGGGGCGGTTCCTACGAGCAGTACTTC
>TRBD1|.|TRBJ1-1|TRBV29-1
CSATGGTEAFF
TGCAGCGCAACAGGGGGCACTGAAGCTTTCTTT
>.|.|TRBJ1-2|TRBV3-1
CASSQFGGTNYGYTF
TGTGCCAGCAGCCAATTCGGAGGCACTAACTATGGCTACACCTTC
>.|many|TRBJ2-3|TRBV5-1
CASSLPLTVGLDTQYF
TGCGCCAGCAGCTTGCCCCTAACAGTGGGTTTGGATACGCAGTATTTT
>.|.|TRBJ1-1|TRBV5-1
CASSPEGLRRVTEAFF
TGCGCCAGCAGCCCTGAGGGGTTGAGGAGGGTCACTGAAGCTTTCTTT
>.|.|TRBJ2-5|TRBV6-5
CASSYKWGAETQYF
TGTGCCAGCAGTTACAAATGGGGGGCGGAGACCCAGTACTTC
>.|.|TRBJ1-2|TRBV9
CASSVGRAGNYGYTF
TGTGCCAGCAGCGTAGGAAGGGCTGGTAACTATGGCTACACCTTC
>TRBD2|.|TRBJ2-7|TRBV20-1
CSAPSSGGAGYEQYF
TGCAGTGCTCCCTCTAGCGGGGGGGCCGGTTACGAGCAGTACTTC
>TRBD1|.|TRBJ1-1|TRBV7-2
CASSLAVGTDTEAFF
TGTGCCAGCAGCTTAGCCGTCGGGACAGACACTGAAGCTTTCTTT
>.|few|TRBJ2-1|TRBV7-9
CASIVSPYNEQFF
TGTGCCAGCATCGTGAGTCCCTACAATGAGCAGTTCTTC
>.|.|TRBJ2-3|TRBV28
CASSLAPGREGTDTQYF
TGTGCCAGCAGTTTAGCGCCAGGGAGAGAGGGCACAGATACGCAGTATTTT
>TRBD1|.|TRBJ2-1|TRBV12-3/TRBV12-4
CASSFRLNRDRAYNEQFF
TGTGCCAGCAGTTTTCGGTTGAACCGAGACAGGGCCTACAATGAGCAGTTCTTC
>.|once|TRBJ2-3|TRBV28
CASNPLGTPDGQDTQYF
TGTGCCAGTAATCCCCTCGGGACCCCAGACGGGCAAGATACGCAGTATTTT
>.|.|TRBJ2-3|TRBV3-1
CASSHNRALHTDTQYF
TGTGCCAGCAGCCACAACCGGGCCCTACACACAGATACGCAGTATTTT
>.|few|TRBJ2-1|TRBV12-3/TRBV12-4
CASRTTDLSSYNEQFF
TGTGCCAGCAGGACTACTGACTTGAGCTCCTACAATGAGCAGTTCTTC
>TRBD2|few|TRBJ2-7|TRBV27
CASRPGGANEQYF
TGTGCCAGTCGGCCGGGGGGGGCGAACGAGCAGTACTTC
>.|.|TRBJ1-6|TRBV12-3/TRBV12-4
CASTARGAPLHF
TGTGCCAGCACCGCCCGCGGCGCACCCCTCCACTTT
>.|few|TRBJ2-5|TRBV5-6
CASSLARGLQETQYF
TGTGCCAGCAGCTTGGCACGGGGACTCCAAGAGACCCAGTACTTC
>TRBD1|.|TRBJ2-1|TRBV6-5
CASSYSGLTGTGYNEQFF
TGTGCCAGCAGTTACTCGGGGCTCACCGGGACAGGCTACAATGAGCAGTTCTTC
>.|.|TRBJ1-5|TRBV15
CATSRDGGFNSNQPQHF
TGTGCCACCAGCAGAGATGGGGGATTCAATAGCAATCAGCCCCAGCATTTT
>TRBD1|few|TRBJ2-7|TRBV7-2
CASRLGTGRSYEQYF
TGTGCCAGCAGACTTGGGACAGGTCGATCCTACGAGCAGTACTTC
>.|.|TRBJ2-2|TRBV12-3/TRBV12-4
CASSFGRRTGELFF
TGTGCCAGCAGTTTTGGCAGGCGGACCGGGGAGCTGTTTTTT
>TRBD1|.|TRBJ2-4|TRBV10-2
CASSESLHRTGVKNIQYF
TGCGCCAGCAGTGAGTCCTTACACCGGACAGGGGTAAAAAACATTCAGTACTTC
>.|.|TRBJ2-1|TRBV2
CASARDNQETQFF
TGTGCCAGCGCCCGGGACAATCAAGAGACCCAGTTCTTC
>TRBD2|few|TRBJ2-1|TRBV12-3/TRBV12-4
CASTEGLAGGYEQFF
TGTGCCAGCACCGAGGGACTAGCGGGGGGCTATGAGCAGTTCTTC
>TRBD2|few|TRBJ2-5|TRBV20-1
CSPAGGTKETQYF
TGCAGTCCCGCGGGGGGGACCAAAGAGACCCAGTACTTC
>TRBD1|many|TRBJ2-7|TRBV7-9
CASSLVTGGASYEQYF
TGTGCCAGCAGCCTAGTGACAGGGGGCGCTTCCTACGAGCAGTACTTC
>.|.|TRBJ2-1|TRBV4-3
CASSQELRVEQFF
TGCGCCAGCAGCCAAGAGTTGAGGGTTGAGCAGTTCTTC
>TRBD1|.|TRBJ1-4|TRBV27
CASRGTGYTNEKLFF
TGTGCCAGCAGAGGGACAGGGTATACTAATGAAAAACTGTTTTTT
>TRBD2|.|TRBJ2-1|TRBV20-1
CSARTSGGLGGEFF
TGCAGTGCTAGGACTAGCGGGGGCCTTGGGGGGGAGTTCTTC
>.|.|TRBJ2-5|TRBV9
CASSVAQNLLNQETQYF
TGTGCCAGCAGCGTAGCACAGAACCTACTAAACCAAGAGACCCAGTACTTC
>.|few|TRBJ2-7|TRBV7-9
CASSLMGASYEQYF
TGTGCCAGCAGCTTAATGGGGGCCTCCTACGAGCAGTACTTC
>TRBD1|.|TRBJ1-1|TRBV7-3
CASSSRRGRHTEAFF
TGTGCCAGCAGCTCACGCAGGGGGCGCCACACTGAAGCTTTCTTT
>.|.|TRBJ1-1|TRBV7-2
CASGRAGIPKTEAFF
TGTGCCAGCGGACGAGCAGGGATCCCCAAAACTGAAGCTTTCTTT
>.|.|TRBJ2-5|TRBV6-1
CASGGDGYQETQYF
TGTGCCAGCGGGGGAGACGGGTACCAAGAGACCCAGTACTTC
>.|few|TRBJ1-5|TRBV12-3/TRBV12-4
CASSPIDFGQPQHF
TGTGCCAGCAGTCCGATCGACTTCGGACAGCCCCAGCATTTT
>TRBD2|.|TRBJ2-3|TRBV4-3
CASSHLSGGAGTDTQYF
TGCGCCAGCAGCCACCTTAGCGGGGGGGCCGGCACAGATACGCAGTATTTT